This T cell receptor (beta chain) was captured in a study of T-cell memory formation after mild COVID-19. This clonotype was observed many times. Its specificity is not known. TCRdb passed the 5' RACE reads through MiXCR, listing each CDR3 protein once. The sample holds 120,000 to 150,000 distinct CDR3 sequences, roughly 13% seen once. Regarding the study as a whole: What remained unconfirmed was the SARS-CoV-2 specificity of second-wave clones peaking on day 37. Later expanders leaned CD4+, whereas day 15 to 85 contracting clones were balanced CD4/CD8. Memory from before infection featured some responding clones, which suggests cross-reactive memory joined.

This CDR3 contains 16 residues. In germline, CDR1 is SGHDT, CDR2 YYEEEE. V lost 2 bases and J lost 2; bases outside the gene matches: 8. This sequence originates from an adult woman who had mild COVID-19 (a few samples of this study predate the infection). Cell type and time point are not known. The chain recombines TRBV5-6 with TRBJ2-3, with 7 bases that match TRBD1. The sample consisted of PBMCs or a T cell subset sorted from them (not recorded which). The CDR3 region has the DNA TGTGCCAGCAGCTTCCGCCAGGGACAGAACACAGATACGCAGTATTTT. Encoded protein: CASSFRQGQNTDTQYF.